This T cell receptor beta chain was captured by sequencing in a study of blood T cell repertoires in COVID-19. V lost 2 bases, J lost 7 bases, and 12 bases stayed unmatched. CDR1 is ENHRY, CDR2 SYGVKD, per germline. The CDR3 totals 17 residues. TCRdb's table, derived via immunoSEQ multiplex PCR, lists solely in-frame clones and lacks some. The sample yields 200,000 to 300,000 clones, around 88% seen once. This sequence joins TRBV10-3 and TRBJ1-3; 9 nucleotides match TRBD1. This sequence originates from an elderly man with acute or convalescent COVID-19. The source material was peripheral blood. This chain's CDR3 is CAISETNRDRDRNTIYF. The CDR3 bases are TGTGCCATCAGTGAGACAAACCGGGACAGGGATCGGAACACCATATATTTT.